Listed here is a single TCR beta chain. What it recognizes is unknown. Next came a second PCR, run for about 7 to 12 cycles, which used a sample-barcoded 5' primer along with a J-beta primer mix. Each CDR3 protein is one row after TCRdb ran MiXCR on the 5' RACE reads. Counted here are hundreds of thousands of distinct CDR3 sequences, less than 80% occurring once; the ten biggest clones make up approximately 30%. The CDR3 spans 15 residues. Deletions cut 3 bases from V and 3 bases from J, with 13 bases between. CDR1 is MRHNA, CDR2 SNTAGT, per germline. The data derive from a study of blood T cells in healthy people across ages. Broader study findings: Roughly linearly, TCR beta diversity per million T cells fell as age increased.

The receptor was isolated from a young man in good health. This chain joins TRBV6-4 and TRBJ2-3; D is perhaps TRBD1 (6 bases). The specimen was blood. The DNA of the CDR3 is TGTGCCAGCAGTGATCGGCCAGGGGCGACAGATACGCAGTATTTT. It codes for CASSDRPGATDTQYF.